The source of this TCR beta chain is a study of blood T cells in healthy people across ages (dated by TCRdb to between 2014 and 2017). At the level of the whole study: In model experiments, template switching captured roughly one uniquely barcoded TCR beta cDNA molecule for every two T cells. For two donors (one aged 18 to 30 and one aged 80 or older), the study analyzed two additional independent replicas of 1 million unique cDNA reads from the same blood draw. To avoid experimental bias, donors of different ages were spread randomly across the sequencing lanes. The study measured age-related changes in TCR beta repertoire diversity using deep sequencing normalized with unique cDNA molecular identifiers. The donors were split into four age groups: young (average 16 years), middle-aged (around 40), aged (roughly 65) and long-lived (approximately 80).

A word on this clonotype: Its antigen has not been determined. No base quality information exists; no much larger clone differs at one position.

The CDR3 runs 16 residues from the cysteine to the phenylalanine. The DNA shown is the 48-base CDR3, in frame from base 1. Relative to germline, V is 2 bases shorter and J is 0 bases shorter, with 12 bases between their ends. Library construction relied on 5' RACE. Sequencing relied on an Illumina HiSeq 2500. The second PCR ran for roughly 7 to 11 cycles and used a J-beta primer mix along with a sample-barcoded 5' primer. Each TCR beta cDNA molecule received a unique molecular identifier from a template-switch 5' adaptor carrying 12 random nucleotides. Each sample yielded at least 2.5 million CDR3-containing paired-end reads. First-strand cDNA synthesis was performed from all RNA using the Mint cDNA synthesis kit, with priming by a TRBC-specific oligonucleotide. Following uracil-DNA glycosylase treatment, all cDNA underwent a first 18-cycle PCR with the universal primers M1SS and BC2_uni_R. On the authors' methods: Each sample was normalized by randomly selecting 1 million high-quality reads, each carrying a distinct molecular identifier. Reads sharing molecular identifiers were discarded rather than binned into consensus sequences. CDR3 identification, clonotype clustering and error correction used MiTCR with a Q25 quality threshold and the strictest error-elimination algorithm. Lower-bound total TCR beta diversity was estimated with a nonparametric unseen species model using Euler transformation. The public reads were reprocessed in TCRdb via fastp at Q25 and MiXCR, keeping in-frame beta chains. Each entry merges the rows of one CDR3 protein and shows their most common DNA and genes. The V and J calls reflect TCRdb's pipeline rather than the authors' work. This sample is represented by 1,300,000 or so distinct CDR3 sequences; 45% to 70% of them were singletons. Over 5% of the sample comes from the top ten.

Results the study describes overall, beyond this receptor: Because the CMV infection status of the donors was unknown, age-related changes in expanded clonotypes may potentially have been confounded. There was a strong correlation between observed TCR beta diversity and the percentage of naive T cells measured by flow cytometry. As age increased, observed TCR beta diversity per million T cells dropped in a roughly linear way, and a significant reduction was already evident by age 40. Conclusive comparison of naive and antigen-experienced compartments was prevented by the profiling of bulk unsorted PBMCs. Estimates of total diversity from one million sequenced T cells were regarded as lower bounds and underestimates. Compared with the aged group, the long-lived group had more naive CD4+ T cells, fewer expanded clones and increased TCR diversity, suggesting age selection.

The donors were roughly 38 Caucasian individuals from Russia, aged roughly 6 to 100 years, who were systemically healthy. Each donor gave about 9.7 milliliters of peripheral blood, drawn into EDTA-treated Vacutainer tubes. PBMCs were isolated by Ficoll-Paque density-gradient centrifugation, with at least 6 million obtained per sample. Total RNA was extracted from PBMCs with Trizol reagent, with at least 5.5 micrograms obtained per sample. For every donor, flow cytometry on a PBMC aliquot measured the percentage of naive CD45RAhigh/CD27high T cells. The specimen sequenced was blood. Recombination joined TRBV12-3 or TRBV12-4 with TRBJ2-3, with no confidently assigned D gene. This TCR was sampled from a young man in good health. The bases read TGTGCCAGCAGTTTACAGTTACAGACTAGCACAGATACGCAGTATTTT. Protein translation: CASSLQLQTSTDTQYF.